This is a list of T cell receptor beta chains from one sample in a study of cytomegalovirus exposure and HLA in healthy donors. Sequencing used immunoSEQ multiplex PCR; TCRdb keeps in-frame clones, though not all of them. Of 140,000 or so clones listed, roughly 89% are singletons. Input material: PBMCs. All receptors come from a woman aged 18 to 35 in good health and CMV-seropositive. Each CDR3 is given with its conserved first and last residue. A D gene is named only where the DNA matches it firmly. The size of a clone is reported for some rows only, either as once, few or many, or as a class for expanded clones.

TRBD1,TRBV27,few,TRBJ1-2,TGTGCCAGCAGTCCCGGGACAGGGATCTCCTACACCTTC,CASSPGTGISYTF
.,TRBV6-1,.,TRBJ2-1,TGTGCCAGCAGTGTAGTCGAGGCGCCCTACAATGAGCAGTTCTTC,CASSVVEAPYNEQFF
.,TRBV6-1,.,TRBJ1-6,TGTGCCAGCAGTGGACCGCGGGGCTCCTATAATTCACCCCTCCACTTT,CASSGPRGSYNSPLHF
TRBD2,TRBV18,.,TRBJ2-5,TGTGCCAGCTCACCCACCGGACTAGCGGGGGCCCTAAAGACCCAGTACTTC,CASSPTGLAGALKTQYF
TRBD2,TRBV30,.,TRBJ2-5,TGTGCCTGGAGGGTGGCGGGGGGGGAGACCCAGTACTTC,CAWRVAGGETQYF
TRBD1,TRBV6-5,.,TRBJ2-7,TGTGCCAGCAACCCCCGGGACAGGGGGCGGTACGAGCAGTACTTC,CASNPRDRGRYEQYF
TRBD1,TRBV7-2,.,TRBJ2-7,TGTGCCAGCAGCTCAAGGACGGGACAGGAGCAGTACTTC,CASSSRTGQEQYF
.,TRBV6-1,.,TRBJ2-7,TGTGCCAGCAGTGAATTTACCGGGTCATTTACCTACGAGCAGTACTTC,CASSEFTGSFTYEQYF
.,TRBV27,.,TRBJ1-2,TGTGCCAGCAGTTTTCAGGGAAGGGCTAACTATGGCTACACCTTC,CASSFQGRANYGYTF
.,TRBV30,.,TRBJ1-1,TGTGCCTGGAGTGTACCGGAGAGGAACACTGAAGCTTTCTTT,CAWSVPERNTEAFF
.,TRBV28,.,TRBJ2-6,TGTGCCAGCGTCGGAGGGGGGGCTGGGGCCAACGTCCTGACTTTC,CASVGGGAGANVLTF
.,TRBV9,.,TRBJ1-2,TGTGCCAGCAGCGTAGTTGGCAGGGCTCATGGCTACACCTTC,CASSVVGRAHGYTF
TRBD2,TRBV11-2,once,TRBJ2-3,TGTGCCAGCAGCTTAGGGTGGATGGCGGGGGTGGCAGATACGCAGTATTTT,CASSLGWMAGVADTQYF
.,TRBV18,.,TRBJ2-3,TGTGCCAGCTCACCGAGACCGGGGGGCACAGATACGCAGTATTTT,CASSPRPGGTDTQYF
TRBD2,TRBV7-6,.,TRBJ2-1,TGTGCCAGCAGCACCGGCCGGGGGGGCAATGAGCAGTTCTTC,CASSTGRGGNEQFF
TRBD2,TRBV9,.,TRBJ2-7,TGTGCCAGCAGCGTATCGGCGGGGAGGGACGAGCAGTACTTC,CASSVSAGRDEQYF
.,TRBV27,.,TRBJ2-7,TGTGCCAGCAGCCCCACTAGTTTTGGTGTCTACGAGCAGTACTTC,CASSPTSFGVYEQYF
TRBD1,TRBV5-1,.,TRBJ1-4,TGCGCCAGCAGCTTGTCCCCCCCGACAGGGGTTGGGGAAAAACTGTTTTTT,CASSLSPPTGVGEKLFF
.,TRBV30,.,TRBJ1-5,TGTGCCTGGGGGGGAGGAAATCAGCCCCAGCATTTT,CAWGGGNQPQHF
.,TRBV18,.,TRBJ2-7,TGTGCCAGCTCTCGTGACCAGGGCAACGAGCAGTACTTC,CASSRDQGNEQYF
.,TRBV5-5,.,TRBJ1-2,TGTGCCAGCAGCTTGGAACAGGGCGACTATGGCTACACCTTC,CASSLEQGDYGYTF
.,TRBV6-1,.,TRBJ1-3,TGTGCCACAACACCCCCCGGAAACACCATATATTTT,CATTPPGNTIYF
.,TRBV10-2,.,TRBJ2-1,TGCGCCAGCAGTGAGTTGCAGAACTCCTACAATGAGCAGTTCTTC,CASSELQNSYNEQFF
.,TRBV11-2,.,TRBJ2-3,TGTGCCAGCAGCATTACGACAGGCCGCACAGATACGCAGTATTTT,CASSITTGRTDTQYF